Shown below are 20 T cell receptor beta chains from a single sample sequenced in a study of PD-1 blockade in classical Hodgkin lymphoma (dated by TCRdb to 2018 to 2021). Libraries were built with the immunoSEQ multiplex PCR assay. As stored in TCRdb, this immuneACCESS dataset retains in-frame rearrangements with V and J assigned. A fraction of the clones does not appear; measured against another copy, unresolved V genes explain less than half of the discrepancy, and the remainder lacks a known reason. Within this sample are about 37,000 clones, with 88% of them counted one time only. Approximately 7.5% of the sample is in the top ten clones. This specimen's time point label, per the study, means: cycle 2 day 1 (C2D1) of nivolumab. Every trial patient had relapsed after autologous stem cell transplantation, and cohorts A, B and C differed in prior brentuximab vedotin exposure. The source was peripheral blood mononuclear cells (PBMCs), collected before the second cycle of nivolumab. The receptors were sampled from a human donor with classical Hodgkin lymphoma.

This clone has just a few counts. V and J are TRBV7-6 and TRBJ1-1, with D hard to call. The V end lost 5 bases, the J end lost 3 bases, and 7 bases lay between the germline ends. Per germline, CDR1 SGHVS and CDR2 FNYEAQ. This CDR3 comprises 12 residues. The CDR3 sequence: CASSDGYTEAFF. In nucleotides, the CDR3 is TGTGCCAGCAGCGATGGGTACACTGAAGCTTTCTTT.

The chain employs TRBV30 and TRBJ1-1; D call uncertain. The CDR3 sequence is 13 residues long. The germline gives CDR1 GTSNPN, CDR2 SVGIG (reference sequence). The V end was cut by 0 bases, the J end by 7 bases, with 12 bases between. The CDR3 here is CAWSVSEFVEAFF. The CDR3 coding sequence is TGTGCCTGGAGTGTAAGCGAGTTTGTTGAAGCTTTCTTT.

This clone was observed a single time. The rearrangement links TRBV19 to TRBJ1-3; 8 nucleotides line up with TRBD1. Germline V lookup: CDR1 LNHDA, CDR2 SQIVND (reference sequence). V lost 4 bases and J lost 4; bases outside the gene matches: 6. The CDR3 totals 15 residues. Written as DNA, the CDR3 is TGTGCCAGTAGTAGCCGACAGGGGTACGGAAACACCATATATTTT. This gives the protein CASSSRQGYGNTIYF.

The chain joins TRBV28 to TRBJ1-3, with 7 bases that match TRBD1. The V segment lost 8 bases and the J segment 0 bases; nucleotides outside the gene matches: 7. Germline V gene lookup returns CDR1 MDHEN and CDR2 SYDVKM. The CDR3 covers 15 residues. CDR3 amino acids: CASGTGDNSGNTIYF. The CDR3 coding sequence is TGTGCCAGCGGAACAGGGGACAACTCTGGAAACACCATATATTTT.

The chain joins TRBV9 to TRBJ1-2, with D perhaps TRBD1 (5 bases). Germline loops: CDR1 SGDLS, CDR2 YYNGEE. The CDR3 runs 14 residues. With 3 bases removed from V and 7 bases from J, the gap between germline ends came to 16 bases. The DNA of the CDR3 is TGTGCCAGCAGCGACCTCACAGGCTTAAGTGGCTACACCTTC. Protein product: CASSDLTGLSGYTF.

The chain couples TRBV10-2 to TRBJ2-7; 8 positions agree with TRBD2. The germline gives CDR1 WSHSY, CDR2 SAAADI. This CDR3 has 14 residues. The trim removed 10 bases at V and 4 bases at J, leaving 12 bases unmatched. CDR3 amino acids: CATSGTSLLYEQYF. CDR3 coding DNA: TGCGCCACCTCCGGGACTAGTCTACTTTACGAGCAGTACTTC.

The CDR3 DNA sequence: TGTGCCAGCAGCCCGCAGTTAGGGGCGAACACCGGGGAGCTGTTTTTT. Translated: CASSPQLGANTGELFF. This rearrangement joins TRBV13 to TRBJ2-2; TRBD1 is a possible D gene (5 bases). Looked up from germline, CDR1 is PRHDT and CDR2 is FYEKMQ (reference sequence). V lost 5 bases, J lost 0 bases, and 13 bases lay in between. The CDR3 length is 16 residues.

This rearrangement joins TRBV5-1 to TRBJ2-7; perhaps TRBD1 as D (5 bases). Trimming stripped 4 bases from V and 5 bases from J, with 22 bases between. The CDR3 covers 16 residues. Germline loops: CDR1 SGHRS, CDR2 YFSETQ. The CDR3 region has the DNA TGCGCCAGCAGCCCCGGTCCCCAGGGTGTTATTAACGAGCAGTACTTC. Amino acids: CASSPGPQGVINEQYF.

The chain has TRBV7-9 and TRBJ2-1; D is unclear. The CDR3 runs to 14 residues. Germline CDR1 reads SEHNR; CDR2 reads FQNEAQ (reference sequence). V lost 4 bases to trimming and J lost 4 bases, with 11 bases between them. The CDR3 region has the DNA TGTGCCAGCAGCTCCTCTCAATTTTACAATGAGCAGTTCTTC. Amino acid sequence: CASSSSQFYNEQFF.

The chain carries TRBV11-3 and TRBJ1-2, with 8 bases matching TRBD1. CDR3 size: 14 residues. Germline V gene data show CDR1 as SGHNT and CDR2 as YENEEA. V dropped 5 bases and J dropped 5; count of bases not matched to a gene: 7. In DNA form, the CDR3 reads TGTGCCAGCAGCCCCGCGGACAGGGATTATGGCTACACCTTC. Translation: CASSPADRDYGYTF.

With regard to this clone: A junction end diverges from the germline sequence, so it may reflect a read error. The chain couples TRBV13 to TRBJ1-1; 9 nucleotides align to TRBD1. Germline loops: CDR1 PRHDT, CDR2 FYEKMQ (reference sequence). This CDR3 comprises 18 residues. CDR3 nucleotide sequence: TGTGCCAGCAACTTATTAAGAGGACAGGGGTTGATGAACACTGAAGCTTTCTTT. Protein sequence: CASNLLRGQGLMNTEAFF.

The chain couples TRBV6-1 to TRBJ1-5; no reliable D call. V lost 3 bases and J lost 0, with 9 bases in between. There are 15 residues in the CDR3. Germline CDR1 is MNHNS and CDR2 is SASEGT. CDR3 residues: CASSDMGFSNQPQHF. The DNA for the CDR3 is TGTGCCAGCAGTGATATGGGGTTTAGCAATCAGCCCCAGCATTTT.

About this clone: The junction departs from the called germline gene at one end, perhaps through a read error. The chain carries TRBV7-7 and TRBJ2-5, with D possibly being TRBD1 or TRBD2 (5 bases each). The CDR3 is 15 amino acids. Germline V gene data show CDR1 as SSHAT and CDR2 as FNYEAQ (reference sequence). The CDR3 DNA reads TGTGCTAGCAGCTATTTGGGGGAGATTGGGGAGACCCAGTACTTC. Protein: CASSYLGEIGETQYF.

This chain uses TRBV9 with TRBJ2-3, with D perhaps matching TRBD2 (6 bases). V dropped 0 bases and J dropped 1 base, with 12 bases sitting between them. Germline V gene data show CDR1 as SGDLS and CDR2 as YYNGEE. The CDR3 totals 16 residues. In DNA, the CDR3 is TGTGCCAGCAGCGTAGGGTCTAGCGAGGGCACAGATACGCAGTATTTT. This sequence encodes CASSVGSSEGTDTQYF.

The chain joins TRBV4-1 to TRBJ1-2, with D perhaps matching TRBD1 (5 bases). The CDR3 loop spans 16 amino acids. CDR1 and CDR2 from the germline V gene are MGHRA and YSYEKL. Trimming stripped 0 bases from V and 1 base from J, with 12 bases between. The CDR3 loop reads CASSQDMSDSNYGYTF. CDR3 sequence (DNA): TGCGCCAGCAGCCAAGACATGAGCGACAGTAACTATGGCTACACCTTC.

The CDR3, as DNA: TGTGCCAGCAGTCAGCTTTATGGGGAGAACACTGAAGCTTTCTTT. This translates into CASSQLYGENTEAFF. The V gene is TRBV7-9, the J gene TRBJ1-1; no clear D gene. CDR3 length: 15 residues. Trimming pared 6 bases from V and 1 base from J, leaving 15 bases between. Germline V lookup: CDR1 SEHNR, CDR2 FQNEAQ (reference sequence).

The V call is TRBV6-5, the J call TRBJ1-5; tentative D call: TRBD1 (6 bases). This CDR3 is 11 amino acids long. V dropped 6 bases and J dropped 9 bases, with 9 bases sitting between them. CDR1 is MNHEY and CDR2 is SVGAGI in the germline V gene. In DNA form, the CDR3 reads TGTGCCAGCAGCCAAGGGGGGCCCCAGCATTTT. Its protein is CASSQGGPQHF.

CDR3 region: CASSREQGSGGYTF. DNA for the CDR3: TGTGCCAGCTCTCGGGAACAGGGGAGCGGTGGCTACACCTTC. This chain links TRBV18 with TRBJ1-2; 7 nucleotides match TRBD1. The CDR3 length is 14 residues. Germline lookup yields CDR1 KGHSH and CDR2 LQKENI. The junction had 11 bases not matched to a gene; V was cut back by 6 bases and J by 7 bases.

The chain recombines TRBV18 with TRBJ1-1, with unresolved D. Trimming shortened V by 0 bases and J by 0 bases, and 11 bases separated the two germline ends. The CDR3 spans 16 residues. Germline CDR1 KGHSH, CDR2 LQKENI. The CDR3: CASSPPESRMNTEAFF. DNA of the CDR3: TGTGCCAGCTCACCACCCGAGTCCAGAATGAACACTGAAGCTTTCTTT.

J is TRBJ2-7 and V is TRBV28; TRBD1 matches 7 bases. This CDR3 contains 16 residues. CDR1 and CDR2 (germline): MDHEN, SYDVKM. J gave up 5 bases and V 5 bases, and 15 bases lay outside the gene matches. This chain's CDR3 is CASSPHLNRGVNEQYF. The DNA of the CDR3 is TGTGCCAGCAGTCCCCACCTTAACAGGGGAGTCAACGAGCAGTACTTC. Using reference TRBV28 and TRBJ2-7 for the parts outside the CDR3, the full variable domain is DVKVTQSSRYLVKRTGEKVFLECVQDMDHENMFWYRQDPGLGLRLIYFSYDVKMKEKGDIPEGYSVSREKKERFSLILESASTNQTSMYLCASSPHLNRGVNEQYFGPGTRLTVT.